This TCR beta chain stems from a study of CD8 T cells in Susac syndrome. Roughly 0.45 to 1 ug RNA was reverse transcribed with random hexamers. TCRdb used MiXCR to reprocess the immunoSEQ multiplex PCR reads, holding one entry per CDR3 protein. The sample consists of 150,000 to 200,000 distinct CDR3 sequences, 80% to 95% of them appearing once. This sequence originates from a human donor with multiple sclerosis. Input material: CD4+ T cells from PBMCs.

CDR3 region: CASSSQGRGQPQHF. CDR3 coding DNA: TGTGCCAGCAGCTCCCAGGGGAGGGGTCAGCCCCAGCATTTT. This chain connects TRBV7-2 to TRBJ1-5, with D perhaps matching TRBD1 (6 bases). Germline lookup yields CDR1 SGHTA and CDR2 FQGNSA. This CDR3 is built from 14 residues. V gave up 4 bases and J gave up 6 bases, with 13 bases separating them.